These 11 T cell receptor beta chains share one sample of origin, sequenced in a study of blood T cell repertoires in COVID-19. The protocol was immunoSEQ multiplex PCR, while the TCRdb copy is restricted to in-frame clones and leaves out a portion. This sample has 300,000 to 450,000 clones, with less than 90% found just once. Sequences were obtained from PBMCs or T cells enriched from blood (not recorded which). These receptors were obtained from a woman aged 30 to 39 who had recovered from COVID-19.

This clone was recorded once. V is TRBV6-5 and J is TRBJ1-4, with D uncertain. The germline V gene encodes CDR1 MNHEY and CDR2 SVGAGI. The CDR3 loop spans 14 amino acids. The V gene lost 3 bases and the J gene lost 7 bases, with 12 bases spanning the gap. The CDR3 sequence is CASSYTQFSEKLFF. CDR3 sequence (DNA): TGTGCCAGCAGTTATACTCAATTTAGTGAAAAACTGTTTTTT.

This chain connects TRBV2 to TRBJ2-2; 7 bases line up with TRBD1. V shed 4 bases, J shed 3 bases, and the junction held 2 bases outside the gene matches. The CDR3 is made up of 14 amino acids. The germline V gene encodes CDR1 SNHLY and CDR2 FYNNEI. CDR3 sequence: CASSAGQYTGELFF. In DNA form, the CDR3 reads TGTGCCAGCAGTGCGGGACAGTACACCGGGGAGCTGTTTTTT.

This sequence joins TRBV19 and TRBJ1-2; 8 nucleotides align to TRBD1. Germline lookup yields CDR1 LNHDA and CDR2 SQIVND (reference sequence). CDR3 length: 14 amino acids. V lost 2 bases, J lost 4 bases, and 3 bases stayed unmatched. CDR3 protein: CASSITGGIYGYTF. DNA of the CDR3: TGTGCCAGTAGTATAACAGGGGGTATCTATGGCTACACCTTC.

V gene TRBV27 combines with J gene TRBJ1-5, with D hard to call. Trimming left V 4 bases short and J 4 bases short, with 11 bases between. Germline lookup yields CDR1 MNHEY and CDR2 SMNVEV (reference sequence). This CDR3 is built from 14 residues. The CDR3 spells CASSWQRGNQPQHF. The CDR3 nucleotides read TGTGCCAGCAGTTGGCAGAGAGGGAATCAGCCCCAGCATTTT.

V usage is TRBV7-8 and J usage is TRBJ2-3; 8 nucleotides line up with TRBD2. The CDR3 runs 14 residues. The J segment lost 4 bases and the V segment lost 6 bases, leaving 6 bases of the junction unmatched. CDR1 SGHVS and CDR2 FQNEAQ come from the germline V gene. The CDR3 sequence: CASRYSGVADTQYF. In nucleotides, the CDR3 is TGTGCCAGCAGATATAGCGGGGTGGCAGATACGCAGTATTTT.

The chain combines TRBV5-4 with TRBJ1-2, with 7 bases identical to TRBD1. Germline V lookup: CDR1 SGHNT, CDR2 YYREEE (reference sequence). This CDR3 is built from 14 residues. The trim removed 6 bases at V and 3 bases at J, leaving 8 bases unmatched. The CDR3 here is CASTTPQGDYGYTF. The DNA for the CDR3 is TGTGCCAGCACTACGCCTCAGGGGGACTATGGCTACACCTTC.

The chain is built from TRBV21-1 and TRBJ1-1; the table assigns TRBD1, which was not confirmed against the DNA. TRBV21-1 is deemed a pseudogene. The CDR3 runs 16 residues. CDR3 DNA sequence: TGTGCCAGCAGCAAAGCAGGGACAGGGGAGGGCACTGAAGCTTTCTTT. It yields the protein CASSKAGTGEGTEAFF.

The chain combines TRBV5-1 with TRBJ2-1; 14 bases line up with TRBD2. The V gene end was trimmed by 3 bases and the J gene end by 1 base; junction bases not matched to a gene: 9. Per the germline V gene, CDR1 is SGHRS and CDR2 is YFSETQ. The CDR3 sequence is 19 residues long. Here the CDR3 reads CASSSRLAGGRLSYNEQFF. The DNA for the CDR3 is TGCGCCAGCAGCTCAAGACTAGCGGGGGGGCGGTTGTCCTACAATGAGCAGTTCTTC.

This clone came up a few times. The chain uses TRBV27 and TRBJ1-2; the match to TRBD1 covers 10 bases. CDR1 is MNHEY, CDR2 SMNVEV, per germline (reference sequence). V gave up 5 bases and J gave up 6 bases; unmatched junction bases: 6. The CDR3 totals 14 residues. The CDR3 nucleotides read TGTGCCAGCAGTCCCCAGGGACAGGGGAATGGCTACACCTTC. Translated: CASSPQGQGNGYTF.

This clone was seen once. The V gene is TRBV7-8, the J gene TRBJ2-2; 8 bases align to TRBD2. Trimming took 0 bases from V and 3 from J; bases not matched to a gene: 6. The CDR3 has 17 amino acids. CDR1 is SGHVS, CDR2 FQNEAQ, per germline. CDR3 loop: CASSLAGAGVYTGELFF. The CDR3 nucleotides read TGTGCCAGCAGCTTAGCGGGAGCGGGGGTTTACACCGGGGAGCTGTTTTTT.

This clone occurred once. The J gene is TRBJ2-7, the V gene TRBV5-1, with TRBD1 identical over 7 bases. The V segment lost 4 bases and the J segment 0 bases; nucleotides outside the gene matches: 7. Germline assignment: CDR1 SGHRS and CDR2 YFSETQ. The CDR3 covers 15 residues. As DNA, the CDR3 is TGCGCCAGCAGCCTTTTCGGGACAGACTCCTACGAGCAGTACTTC. This gives the protein CASSLFGTDSYEQYF.